The T cell receptor beta chain under discussion was sequenced for a study of T cells in Graves' hyperthyroidism and ophthalmopathy. The germline V gene encodes CDR1 MDHEN and CDR2 SYDVKM. This CDR3 is built from 13 residues. Deletions cut 4 bases from V and 9 bases from J, with 15 bases between. RNA transcripts yielded amplified TCR beta CDR3 regions. The HTBI primer set served for first-round RT-PCR of the TCR CDR3. MiXCR was run by TCRdb on the multiplex PCR reads, yielding one entry per CDR3 protein. The sample records under 650,000 distinct CDR3 sequences, around 15% being singletons. The clonotype comes from a young woman with Graves' hyperthyroidism. The sequenced sample consisted of blood. J is TRBJ1-1 and V is TRBV28; maybe TRBD1 (5 bases). The CDR3 spells CASSSGGLFKAFF. For the CDR3, the DNA is TGTGCCAGCAGTTCGGGGGGACTTTTTAAAGCTTTCTTT.